This is a list of T cell receptor beta chains from one sample in a study of blood T cell repertoires in COVID-19. Sequencing was performed with immunoSEQ multiplex PCR; in TCRdb, only in-frame clones are kept and a portion is missing. The profile shows around 250,000 clones, approximately 87% of them singletons. Sequenced: peripheral blood. The receptors come from a man aged 60 to 69 who had recovered from COVID-19. Both conserved end residues are part of each CDR3.

v_call,j_call,cdr3_aa
TRBV5-1,TRBJ1-5,CASSLSGADQPQHF
TRBV19,TRBJ1-1,CASSIRGEDEAFF
TRBV5-5,TRBJ2-7,CASSSSGVYEQYF
TRBV6-5,TRBJ1-1,CASRPTGKIATFF
TRBV5-4,TRBJ2-7,CASSSPSGGLSEQYF
TRBV7-6,TRBJ2-7,CASSLATGTGSYEQYF
TRBV5-1,TRBJ1-4,CASSSHHRATNEKLFF
TRBV7-9,TRBJ2-7,CASSSGVYEQYF
TRBV4-1,TRBJ2-1,CASSRSPGVYNEQFF
TRBV18,TRBJ2-1,CASSPAGEQFF
TRBV29-1,TRBJ2-5,CSVVTGGETQYF
TRBV9,TRBJ1-2,CASSVAGQGARGYTF
TRBV15,TRBJ2-1,CATSPRQGNYNEQFF
TRBV5-4,TRBJ1-3,CASSITPWGNTIYF
TRBV6-5,TRBJ2-3,CASSYSGRTSTDTQYF
TRBV30,TRBJ2-2,CAWSVRRGLAGERRTGELFF
TRBV14,TRBJ2-1,CASSPYPGATNNEQFF
TRBV10-3,TRBJ2-1,CAISSGQGPYNEQFF
TRBV6-5,TRBJ2-7,CASSYPPGQGAGEQYF
TRBV7-6,TRBJ2-3,CASSSGGLAPDTQYF
TRBV13,TRBJ1-3,CASSGTGRRNTIYF
TRBV6-2/TRBV6-3,TRBJ1-2,CASSTVGGNYGYTF
TRBV6-7,TRBJ2-1,CASSPRPLSANEQFF
TRBV14,TRBJ2-5,CASSQSVETQYF
TRBV19,TRBJ2-3,CASSIGTGSTDTQYF
TRBV7-2,TRBJ2-7,CASSLGTVEQYF
TRBV7-9,TRBJ2-7,CASSSQGQGAVEQYF
TRBV7-9,TRBJ2-3,CASSLGPGADTQYF
TRBV30,TRBJ1-2,CAWRAMTRVYGYTF
TRBV12-5,TRBJ1-1,CASGPDRADEAFF
TRBV28,TRBJ1-1,CASSPGRGYSTEAFF
TRBV3-1/TRBV3-2,TRBJ2-7,CASRERCRPKNEQYF
TRBV10-3,TRBJ2-1,CAISERGGARADNEQFF
TRBV9,TRBJ2-2,CASSAGLAGSRELFF
TRBV3-1/TRBV3-2,TRBJ2-3,CASSQEGRAIPPDTQYF
TRBV27,TRBJ2-7,CASSLGTSAYEQYF
TRBV3-1/TRBV3-2,TRBJ2-1,CASSQDTGLANNEQFF
TRBV2,TRBJ2-5,CASRPGILAGGQETQYF
TRBV12-3/TRBV12-4,TRBJ1-1,CASRRQGNTEAFF
TRBV10-2,TRBJ2-3,CASSESSGSTDTQYF
TRBV6-1,TRBJ1-2,CASSEGIGVPSSYTF